Below are 12 T cell receptor beta chains sequenced from a single sample in a study of breast tumors, draining lymph nodes, adjacent tissues. From the multiplex PCR reads, TCRdb called clonotypes with MiXCR, one entry per CDR3 protein. This sample has around 130,000 distinct CDR3 sequences, with about 20% found just once. Breast cancer patients provided tissue from their axillary draining lymph nodes. Sequenced: axillary lymph node tissue. These receptors were obtained from a female donor with breast cancer. Some clones in this sample may be carry-over from other donors' samples.

CDR3 nucleotides: TGTGCCAGCAGTTTCAGGGGCATTAATGAAAAACTGTTTTTT. Its protein is CASSFRGINEKLFF. J is TRBJ1-4 and V is TRBV12-3 or TRBV12-4; perhaps TRBD1 as D (6 bases). With 3 bases removed from V and 4 bases from J, the gap between germline ends came to 9 bases. The CDR3 is 14 amino acids.

In its sample, this clonotype was seen many times. This chain joins TRBV11-2 and TRBJ2-3; D gene unclear. Trimming stripped 3 bases from V and 0 bases from J, with 10 bases between. CDR1 is SGHAT, CDR2 FQNNGV, per germline. The CDR3 is made up of 15 amino acids. This CDR3 is CASSFTVTSTDTQYF. The CDR3, as DNA: TGTGCCAGCAGCTTTACTGTCACCAGCACAGATACGCAGTATTTT. The variable domain in full, completed from reference TRBV11-2 and TRBJ2-3, reads EAGVAQSPRYKIIEKRQSVAFWCNPISGHATLYWYQQILGQGPKLLIQFQNNGVVDDSQLPKDRFSAERLKGVDSTLKIQPAKLEDSAVYLCASSFTVTSTDTQYFGPGTRLTVL.

At least ten counts were recorded for this clonotype. The genes are TRBV10-3 and TRBJ2-7, with D unclear. The CDR3 has 16 residues. The germline V and J ends were trimmed by 3 bases and 0 bases, with 15 bases remaining between them. Looked up from germline, CDR1 is ENHRY and CDR2 is SYGVKD. The CDR3 is CAISDRRAAISYEQYF. CDR3 DNA sequence: TGTGCCATCAGTGACCGACGGGCCGCGATCTCCTACGAGCAGTACTTC.

The table lists this clonotype with many counts. V is TRBV20-1 and J is TRBJ1-5; D ambiguous. Trimming pared 3 bases from V and 2 bases from J, leaving 11 bases between. The germline V gene encodes CDR1 DFQATT and CDR2 SNEGSKA (reference sequence). The CDR3 totals 14 residues. CDR3 coding DNA: TGCAGTGCTAGGGCGGGGTACGGCAATCAGCCCCAGCATTTT. It is translated as CSARAGYGNQPQHF.

This clonotype appeared once. This may stem from a read error, because a much larger clone lies one nucleotide away. No conserved phenylalanine or tryptophan ends this CDR3, so it is likely a read error. The chain recombines TRBV10-2 with TRBJ2-5, with D unclear. CDR3 length: 12 amino acids. CDR1 and CDR2 from the germline V gene are WSHSY and SAAADI. Trimming cost V 7 bases and J 2 bases, with 8 bases left between them. The CDR3 loop reads CASTMGQETQYL. CDR3 nucleotides: TGCGCCAGCACAATGGGACAAGAGACCCAGTACCTC.

As concerns this clonotype: Mismatch with germline at one junction end may stem from a read error. The V and J genes are TRBV24-1 and TRBJ1-5; D is undetermined. Germline CDR1 is KGHDR and CDR2 is SFDVKD. This CDR3 is 15 amino acids long. The CDR3 DNA sequence: TGTGCCGCCAGTGATGGGGAAATTAGCAATCAGCCCCAGCACTTT. Translation: CAASDGEISNQPQHF.

As to this clonotype: A read error may be the cause here, since a much bigger clone is one base away. This rearrangement joins TRBV28 to TRBJ2-7; D call uncertain. This CDR3 spans 15 amino acids. The germline gives CDR1 MDHEN, CDR2 SYDVKM. Trimming pared 6 bases from V and 2 bases from J, leaving 17 bases between. The CDR3 DNA reads TGTGCCAGCAGCCCTATCACCCCAAGCGCCTACGAGCAGTACTTC. This codes for CASSPITPSAYEQYF.

This clonotype has a count of ten or more. V and J are TRBV2 and TRBJ2-3, with D unresolved. This CDR3 region has 13 residues. Germline CDR1 is SNHLY and CDR2 is FYNNEI. V was shortened by 4 bases and J by 2 bases, with 7 bases between the two germline ends. CDR3 protein: CASSVGITDTQYF. CDR3 nucleotide sequence: TGTGCCAGCAGTGTAGGCATCACAGATACGCAGTATTTT. The full variable domain, rest sourced from reference TRBV2 and TRBJ2-3, is EPEVTQTPSHQVTQMGQEVILRCVPISNHLYFYWYRQILGQKVEFLVSFYNNEISEKSEIFDDQFSVERPDGSNFTLKIRSTKLEDSAMYFCASSVGITDTQYFGPGTRLTVL.

This clonotype was observed at least ten times. The chain's CDR3 is CSARVSPSSYEQYF. As DNA, the CDR3 is TGCAGTGCTAGAGTGAGCCCCTCCTCCTACGAGCAGTACTTC. The chain recombines TRBV20-1 with TRBJ2-7; no clear D. Per the germline V gene, CDR1 is DFQATT and CDR2 is SNEGSKA (reference sequence). The CDR3 loop spans 14 amino acids. V lost 1 base to trimming and J lost 0 bases, with 10 bases between them.

This clonotype showed up many times. The chain couples TRBV7-3 to TRBJ2-1, with 13 bases identical to TRBD2. J was trimmed by 5 bases and V by 5 bases; bases with no gene match: 3. The CDR3 runs 15 residues. Per germline, CDR1 SGHTA and CDR2 FQGTGA. The CDR3 is CASSRGTSGDNEQFF. In DNA, the CDR3 is TGTGCCAGCAGCCGCGGGACTAGCGGGGACAATGAGCAGTTCTTC.

This clonotype was seen repeatedly, ten times or more. This chain uses TRBV6-1 with TRBJ1-6; the D gene is possibly TRBD1 (5 bases). The CDR3 spans 14 residues. Germline CDR1 MNHNS, CDR2 SASEGT. V gave up 0 bases and J gave up 9 bases, with 9 bases separating them. The CDR3 is CASSEALGRSPLHF. CDR3 coding DNA: TGTGCCAGCAGTGAAGCTTTGGGGCGTTCACCCCTCCACTTT.

Remarks on this clonotype: This may stem from a read error, because a much larger clone lies one nucleotide away. V usage is TRBV6-4 and J usage is TRBJ2-1, with 7 bases that match TRBD2. The CDR3 runs to 14 residues. J was trimmed by 4 bases and V by 6 bases; bases with no gene match: 6. Germline V gives CDR1 MRHNA, CDR2 SNTAGT. The CDR3 sequence: CASRRRELYNEQFF. The CDR3 nucleotides are TGTGCCAGCAGAAGGCGGGAGTTGTACAATGAGCAGTTCTTC.